Below are 12 T cell receptor beta chains sequenced from a single sample in a study of T cells in Graves' hyperthyroidism and ophthalmopathy. Amplification yielded TCR beta CDR3 regions, with RNA transcripts as the source. In the first-round RT-PCR of the TCR CDR3, the HTBI primer set was used. One entry per CDR3 protein, called by TCRdb with MiXCR from the multiplex PCR reads. The sample lists fewer than 600,000 distinct CDR3 sequences; 14% were seen once. Sequenced sample: blood. These receptors all come from a young woman with Graves' hyperthyroidism.

This clonotype was seen ten or more times. The chain couples TRBV20-1 to TRBJ2-1, with TRBD2 identical over 9 bases. V was clipped by 3 bases and J by 8 bases; unmatched bases: 5. The CDR3 spans 13 residues. Germline V gene sequence: CDR1 DFQATT, CDR2 SNEGSKA (reference sequence). CDR3 residues: CSARAGGPYEQFF. DNA of the CDR3: TGCAGTGCTAGGGCGGGAGGGCCATATGAGCAGTTCTTC.

This clonotype came up many times. The rearrangement joins TRBV6-1 to TRBJ2-1; TRBD1 is a possible D gene (6 bases). The CDR3 has 14 residues. Germline CDR1 reads MNHNS; CDR2 reads SASEGT. V lost 4 bases and J lost 6, with 13 bases in between. The CDR3 reads CASSGGQIINEQFF. The CDR3 DNA sequence: TGTGCCAGCAGTGGGGGGCAGATAATCAATGAGCAGTTCTTC.

In this sample, this clonotype turned up many times. The J gene is TRBJ2-1, the V gene TRBV2; TRBD1 aligns across 7 bases. J gave up 7 bases and V 4 bases, and 4 bases lay outside the gene matches. CDR1 is SNHLY, CDR2 FYNNEI, per germline. This CDR3 is built from 13 residues. The CDR3 sequence is CASSGQGWNEQFF. The CDR3 DNA sequence: TGTGCCAGCAGTGGACAGGGTTGGAATGAGCAGTTCTTC.

V gene TRBV27 combines with J gene TRBJ1-3, with 8 positions matching TRBD1. In germline, CDR1 is MNHEY, CDR2 SMNVEV (reference sequence). The CDR3 spans 16 residues. Losses at the gene ends were 6 bases for V and 4 bases for J; bases not matched to a gene: 11. The CDR3, as DNA: TGTGCCAGCAGCCCCGGGCCGGGACAGGTGGGAAACACCATATATTTT. It codes for CASSPGPGQVGNTIYF.

This clonotype has at least ten counts. The chain carries TRBV6-1 and TRBJ2-2; D remains ambiguous. CDR3 length equals 16 residues. With 7 bases removed from V and 2 bases from J, the gap between germline ends came to 17 bases. Germline loops: CDR1 MNHNS, CDR2 SASEGT. Written as DNA, the CDR3 is TGTGCCAGCATGGAATTGTGGGCCTATAACACCGGGGAGCTGTTTTTT. Protein sequence: CASMELWAYNTGELFF.

This clonotype was observed at least ten times. CDR3 in DNA: TGTGCCAGCAGCTTAAATCCTAGCGGGAATTTCAATGAGCAGTTCTTC. Translating gives CASSLNPSGNFNEQFF. V usage is TRBV7-3 and J usage is TRBJ2-1; 9 bases match TRBD2. This CDR3 is 16 amino acids long. V lost 1 base to trimming and J lost 6 bases; unmatched junction nucleotides: 7. Germline V gene sequence: CDR1 SGHTA, CDR2 FQGTGA.

In this sample, this clonotype turned up many times. The CDR3 DNA is TGCAGTGCTACGCCGGGACAGAAGACTGAAAAACTGTTTTTT. This gives the protein CSATPGQKTEKLFF. The rearrangement joins TRBV20-1 to TRBJ1-4; 7 positions match TRBD1. This CDR3 has 14 residues. Germline CDR1 DFQATT, CDR2 SNEGSKA (reference sequence). The J segment lost 7 bases and the V segment lost 4 bases, leaving 9 bases of the junction unmatched.

This clonotype was counted at least ten times. The rearrangement joins TRBV11-2 to TRBJ1-2; D call uncertain. The germline CDR1 and CDR2 sequences are SGHAT and FQNNGV. This CDR3 comprises 12 residues. The V and J ends lost 1 base and 7 bases respectively, with 7 bases between them. The CDR3 DNA sequence: TGTGCCAGCAGCTTAGGAACCTTTGGCTACACCTTC. Translation: CASSLGTFGYTF.

This clonotype showed up many times. J is TRBJ1-5 and V is TRBV20-1; 7 bases are a match to TRBD1. Looked up from germline, CDR1 is DFQATT and CDR2 is SNEGSKA (reference sequence). Trimming took 3 bases from V and 4 from J; bases not matched to a gene: 9. The length of the CDR3 is 15 residues. CDR3 in amino acids: CSASFGQEGNQPQHF. The DNA for the CDR3 is TGCAGTGCTAGCTTCGGACAGGAGGGGAATCAGCCCCAGCATTTT.

There are many counts of this clonotype. The chain links TRBV5-1 to TRBJ1-1; D is uncertain. V shed 0 bases and J shed 4 bases, with 7 bases lying between them. CDR3 length equals 13 residues. CDR1 and CDR2 (germline): SGHRS, YFSETQ. The DNA of the CDR3 is TGCGCCAGCAGCTTGGCCGAATCCACTGAAGCTTTCTTT. Its protein is CASSLAESTEAFF.

This clonotype came up many times. The chain is built from TRBV7-8 and TRBJ1-5; D remains unclear. The germline CDR1 and CDR2 sequences are SGHVS and FQNEAQ. The CDR3 spans 13 residues. The V gene lost 5 bases and the J gene lost 3 bases, with 8 bases spanning the gap. The CDR3 is CASSPHPNQPQHF. Here the CDR3 DNA reads TGTGCCAGCAGCCCCCACCCCAATCAGCCCCAGCATTTT.

J is TRBJ2-5 and V is TRBV12-3 or TRBV12-4, with D perhaps matching TRBD1 or TRBD2 (5 bases each). V gave up 5 bases and J gave up 5 bases, with 18 bases separating them. The CDR3 is 15 amino acids. CDR3 loop: CASSGALESRETQYF. The CDR3 nucleotides are TGTGCCAGCAGTGGGGCACTAGAGAGTCGGGAGACCCAGTACTTC.